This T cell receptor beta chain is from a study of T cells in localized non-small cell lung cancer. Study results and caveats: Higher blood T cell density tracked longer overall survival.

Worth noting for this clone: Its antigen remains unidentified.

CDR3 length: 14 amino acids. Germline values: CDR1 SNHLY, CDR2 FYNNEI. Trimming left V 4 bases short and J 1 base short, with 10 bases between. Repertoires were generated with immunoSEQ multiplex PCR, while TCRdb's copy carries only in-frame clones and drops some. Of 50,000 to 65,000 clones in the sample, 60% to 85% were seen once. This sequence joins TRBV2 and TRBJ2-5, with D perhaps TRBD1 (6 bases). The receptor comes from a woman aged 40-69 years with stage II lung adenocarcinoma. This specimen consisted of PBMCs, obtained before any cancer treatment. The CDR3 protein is CASSGTVAQETQYF. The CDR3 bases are TGTGCCAGCAGTGGGACAGTAGCCCAAGAGACCCAGTACTTC.